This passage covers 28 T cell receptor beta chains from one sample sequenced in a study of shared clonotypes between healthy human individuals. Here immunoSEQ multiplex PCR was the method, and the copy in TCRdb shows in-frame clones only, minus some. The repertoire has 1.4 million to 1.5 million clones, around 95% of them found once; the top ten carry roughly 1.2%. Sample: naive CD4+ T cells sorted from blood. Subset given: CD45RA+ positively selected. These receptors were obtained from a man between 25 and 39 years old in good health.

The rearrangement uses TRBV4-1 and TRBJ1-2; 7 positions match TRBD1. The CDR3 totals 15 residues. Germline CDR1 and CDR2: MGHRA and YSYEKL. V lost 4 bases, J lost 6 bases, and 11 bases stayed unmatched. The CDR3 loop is CASSPSRDRGDGYTF. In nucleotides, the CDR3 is TGCGCCAGCAGCCCTTCCCGGGACAGAGGCGATGGCTACACCTTC.

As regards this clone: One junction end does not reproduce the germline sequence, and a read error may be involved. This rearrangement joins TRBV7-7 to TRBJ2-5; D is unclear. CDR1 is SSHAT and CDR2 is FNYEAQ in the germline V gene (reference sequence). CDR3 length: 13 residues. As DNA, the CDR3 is TGTGCTAGCAGCTCAGCTACCCTAGAGACCCAGTACTTC. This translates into CASSSATLETQYF.

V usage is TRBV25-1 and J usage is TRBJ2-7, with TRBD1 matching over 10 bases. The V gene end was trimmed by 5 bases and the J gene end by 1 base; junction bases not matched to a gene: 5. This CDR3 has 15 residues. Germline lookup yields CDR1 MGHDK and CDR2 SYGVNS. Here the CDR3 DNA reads TGTGCCAGCAGTTTTGACAGGGGGCGTTCCTACGAGCAGTACTTC. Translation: CASSFDRGRSYEQYF.

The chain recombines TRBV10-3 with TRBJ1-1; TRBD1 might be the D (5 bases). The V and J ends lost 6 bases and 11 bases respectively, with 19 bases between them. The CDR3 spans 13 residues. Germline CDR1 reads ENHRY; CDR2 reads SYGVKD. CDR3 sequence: CAIRRGPLLSAFF. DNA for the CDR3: TGTGCCATCAGGCGGGGACCCCTTCTTTCCGCTTTCTTT.

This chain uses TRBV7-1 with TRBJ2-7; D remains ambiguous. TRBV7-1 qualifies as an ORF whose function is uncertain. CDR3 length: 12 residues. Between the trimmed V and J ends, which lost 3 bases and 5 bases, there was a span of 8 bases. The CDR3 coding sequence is TGTGCCAGCAGCTCCCCCGGCGACGAGCAGTACTTC. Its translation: CASSSPGDEQYF.

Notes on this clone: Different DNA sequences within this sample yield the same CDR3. In DNA, the CDR3 is TGCGCCAGCAGCCCTAGCACAGATACGCAGTATTTT. Its translation: CASSPSTDTQYF. The chain uses TRBV5-1 and TRBJ2-3, with D unresolved. The germline V gene has CDR1 SGHRS and CDR2 YFSETQ. The CDR3 extends over 12 amino acids. The germline V and J ends were trimmed by 4 bases and 0 bases, with 3 bases remaining between them.

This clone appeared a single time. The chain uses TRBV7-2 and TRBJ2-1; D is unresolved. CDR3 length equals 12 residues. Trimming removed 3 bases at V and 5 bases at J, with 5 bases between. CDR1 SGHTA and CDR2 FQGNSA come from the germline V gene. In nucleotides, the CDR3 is TGTGCCAGCAGCTTTTGGGACAATGAGCAGTTCTTC. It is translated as CASSFWDNEQFF.

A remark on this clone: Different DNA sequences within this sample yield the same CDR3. Here the CDR3 DNA reads TGCGCCAGCAGCGGGGTAACTGAAGCTTTCTTT. It specifies CASSGVTEAFF. The chain carries TRBV5-1 and TRBJ1-1; no firm D call. Looked up from germline, CDR1 is SGHRS and CDR2 is YFSETQ. CDR3 length: 11 amino acids. Trimming took 4 bases from V and 5 from J, leaving 6 bases between them.

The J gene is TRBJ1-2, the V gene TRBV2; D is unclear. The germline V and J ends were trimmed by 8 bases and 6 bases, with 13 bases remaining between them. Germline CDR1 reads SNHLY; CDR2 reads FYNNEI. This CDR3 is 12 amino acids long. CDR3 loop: CASYATVNGYTF. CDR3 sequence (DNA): TGTGCCAGCTATGCCACAGTCAATGGCTACACCTTC.

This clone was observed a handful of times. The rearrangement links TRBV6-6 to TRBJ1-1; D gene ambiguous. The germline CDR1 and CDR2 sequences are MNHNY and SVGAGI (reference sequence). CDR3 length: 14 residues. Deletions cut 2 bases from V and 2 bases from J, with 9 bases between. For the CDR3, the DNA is TGTGCCAGCAGTTACAAGCGGTACAACACTGAAGCTTTCTTT. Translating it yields CASSYKRYNTEAFF.

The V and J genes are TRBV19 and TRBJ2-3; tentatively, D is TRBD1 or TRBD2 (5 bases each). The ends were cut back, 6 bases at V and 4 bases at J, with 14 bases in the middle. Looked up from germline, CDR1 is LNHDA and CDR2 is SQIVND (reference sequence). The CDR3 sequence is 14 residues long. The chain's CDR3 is CASSSGRGPDTQYF. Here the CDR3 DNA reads TGTGCCAGTAGCAGCGGAAGGGGTCCAGATACGCAGTATTTT.

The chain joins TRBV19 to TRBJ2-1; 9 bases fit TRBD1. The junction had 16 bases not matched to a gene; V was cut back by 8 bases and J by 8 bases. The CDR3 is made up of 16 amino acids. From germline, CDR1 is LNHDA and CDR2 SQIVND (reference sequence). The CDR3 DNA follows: TGTGCCAGTCTCGGAGGGACAGGGAGAGGGAATTATGAGCAGTTCTTC. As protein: CASLGGTGRGNYEQFF.

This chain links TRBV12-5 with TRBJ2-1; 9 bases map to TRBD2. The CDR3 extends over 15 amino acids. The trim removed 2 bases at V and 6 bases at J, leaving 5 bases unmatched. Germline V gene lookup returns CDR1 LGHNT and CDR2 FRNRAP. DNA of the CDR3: TGTGCTAGTGGTTTGCGGGCGGGAGGGAGCAATGAGCAGTTCTTC. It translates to CASGLRAGGSNEQFF.

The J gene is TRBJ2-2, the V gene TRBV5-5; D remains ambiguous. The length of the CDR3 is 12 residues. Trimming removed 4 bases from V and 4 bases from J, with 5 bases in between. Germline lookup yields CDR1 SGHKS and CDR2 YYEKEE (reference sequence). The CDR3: CASSPATGELFF. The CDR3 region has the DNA TGTGCCAGCAGCCCCGCCACCGGGGAGCTGTTTTTT.

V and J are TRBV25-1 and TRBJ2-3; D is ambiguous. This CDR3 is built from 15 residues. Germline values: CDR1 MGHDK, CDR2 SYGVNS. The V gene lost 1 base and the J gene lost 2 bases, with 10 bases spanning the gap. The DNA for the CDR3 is TGTGCCAGCAGTGAATTTGGGCGGACCACAGATACGCAGTATTTT. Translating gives CASSEFGRTTDTQYF.

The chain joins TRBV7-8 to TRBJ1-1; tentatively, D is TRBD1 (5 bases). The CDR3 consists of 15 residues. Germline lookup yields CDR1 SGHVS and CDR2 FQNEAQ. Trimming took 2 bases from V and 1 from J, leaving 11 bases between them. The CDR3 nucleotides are TGTGCCAGCAGCTTAACAGTTACAGGGAACACTGAAGCTTTCTTT. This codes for CASSLTVTGNTEAFF.

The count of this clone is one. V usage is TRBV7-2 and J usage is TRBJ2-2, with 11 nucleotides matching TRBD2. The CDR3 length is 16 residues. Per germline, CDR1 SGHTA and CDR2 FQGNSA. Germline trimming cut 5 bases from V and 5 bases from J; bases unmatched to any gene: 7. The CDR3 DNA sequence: TGTGCCAGCAGCGCTACTAGCGGGAGCTATACCGGGGAGCTGTTTTTT. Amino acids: CASSATSGSYTGELFF.

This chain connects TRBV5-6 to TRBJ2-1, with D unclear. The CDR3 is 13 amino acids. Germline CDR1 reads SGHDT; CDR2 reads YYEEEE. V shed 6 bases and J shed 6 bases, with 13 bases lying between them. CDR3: CASTNTWGNEQFF. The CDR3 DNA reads TGTGCCAGCACCAATACCTGGGGCAATGAGCAGTTCTTC.

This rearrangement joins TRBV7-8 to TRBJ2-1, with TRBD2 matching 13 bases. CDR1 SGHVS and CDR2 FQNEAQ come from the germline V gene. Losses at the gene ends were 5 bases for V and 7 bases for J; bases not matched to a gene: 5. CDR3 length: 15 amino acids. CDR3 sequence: CASSRTSGRANEQFF. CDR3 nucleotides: TGTGCCAGCAGCCGCACTAGCGGGAGGGCTAATGAGCAGTTCTTC. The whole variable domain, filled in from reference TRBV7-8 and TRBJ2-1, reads GAGVSQSPRYKVAKRGQDVALRCDPISGHVSLFWYQQALGQGPEFLTYFQNEAQLDKSGLPSDRFFAERPEGSVSTLKIQRTQQEDSAVYLCASSRTSGRANEQFFGPGTRLTVL.

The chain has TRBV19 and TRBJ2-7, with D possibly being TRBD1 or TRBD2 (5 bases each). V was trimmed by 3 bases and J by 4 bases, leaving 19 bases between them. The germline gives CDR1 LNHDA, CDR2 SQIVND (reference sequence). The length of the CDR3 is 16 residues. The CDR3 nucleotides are TGTGCCAGTAGTATTGGGGGTGGAAGACGGATTTACGAGCAGTACTTC. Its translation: CASSIGGGRRIYEQYF.

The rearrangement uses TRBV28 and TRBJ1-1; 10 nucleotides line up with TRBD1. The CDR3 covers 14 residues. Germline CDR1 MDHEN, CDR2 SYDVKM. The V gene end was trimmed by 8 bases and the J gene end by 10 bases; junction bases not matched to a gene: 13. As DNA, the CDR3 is TGTGCCAGCTTTGAGACAGGGGGCTCTCTTGGAGCTTTCTTT. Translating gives CASFETGGSLGAFF.

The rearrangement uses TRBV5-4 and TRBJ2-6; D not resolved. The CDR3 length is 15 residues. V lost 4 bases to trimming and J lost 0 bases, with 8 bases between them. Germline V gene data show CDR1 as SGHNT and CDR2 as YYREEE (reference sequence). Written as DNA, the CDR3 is TGTGCCAGCAGCCAGCCGCTCTCTGGGGCCAACGTCCTGACTTTC. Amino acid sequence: CASSQPLSGANVLTF.

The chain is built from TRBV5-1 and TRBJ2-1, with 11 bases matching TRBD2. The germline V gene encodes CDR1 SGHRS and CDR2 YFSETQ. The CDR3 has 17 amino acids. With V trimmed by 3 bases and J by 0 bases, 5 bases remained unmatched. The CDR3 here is CASSYGTSGPSYNEQFF. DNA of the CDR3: TGCGCCAGCAGCTACGGGACTAGCGGACCCTCCTACAATGAGCAGTTCTTC.

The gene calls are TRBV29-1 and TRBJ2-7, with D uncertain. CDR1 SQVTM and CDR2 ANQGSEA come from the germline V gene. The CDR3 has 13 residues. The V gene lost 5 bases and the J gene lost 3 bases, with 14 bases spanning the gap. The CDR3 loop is CSVRADPNYEQYF. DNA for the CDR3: TGCAGCGTTAGGGCGGATCCCAACTACGAGCAGTACTTC.

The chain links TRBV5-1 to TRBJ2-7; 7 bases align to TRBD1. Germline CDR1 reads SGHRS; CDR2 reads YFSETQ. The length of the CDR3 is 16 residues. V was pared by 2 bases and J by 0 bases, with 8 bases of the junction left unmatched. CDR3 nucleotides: TGCGCCAGCAGCTTAGCCACAGGGGCCTTCTCCTACGAGCAGTACTTC. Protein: CASSLATGAFSYEQYF.

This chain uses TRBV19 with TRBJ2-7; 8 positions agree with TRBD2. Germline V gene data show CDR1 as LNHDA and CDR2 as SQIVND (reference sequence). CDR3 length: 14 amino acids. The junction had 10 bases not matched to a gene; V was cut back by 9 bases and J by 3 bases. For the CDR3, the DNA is TGTGCCAGCAATGGAGGTAGCGGGAACTACGAGCAGTACTTC. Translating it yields CASNGGSGNYEQYF.

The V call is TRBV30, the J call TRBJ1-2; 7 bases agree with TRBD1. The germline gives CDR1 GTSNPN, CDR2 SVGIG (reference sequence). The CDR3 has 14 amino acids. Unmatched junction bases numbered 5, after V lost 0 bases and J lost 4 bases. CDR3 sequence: CAWSVLAGGYGYTF. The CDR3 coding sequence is TGTGCCTGGAGTGTACTGGCAGGGGGCTATGGCTACACCTTC.

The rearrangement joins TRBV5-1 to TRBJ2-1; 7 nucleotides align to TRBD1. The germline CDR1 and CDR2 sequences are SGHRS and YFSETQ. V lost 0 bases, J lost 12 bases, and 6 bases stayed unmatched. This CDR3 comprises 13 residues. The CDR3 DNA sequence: TGCGCCAGCAGCTTGGAGGGGGCCTCGGGGCAGTTCTTC. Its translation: CASSLEGASGQFF.